The next 3 T cell receptor beta chains were all read from a single sample in a study of blood T cell repertoires in COVID-19. Clones were sequenced by immunoSEQ multiplex PCR, and TCRdb holds only the in-frame ones, with some missing. The table includes 95,000 to 150,000 clones, about four fifths detected once. Sequencing was performed on peripheral blood. Every receptor here comes from a man older than 75 with active or convalescent COVID-19.

The chain uses TRBV7-3 and TRBJ1-6, with D unclear. V shed 5 bases and J shed 7 bases, with 9 bases lying between them. This CDR3 is built from 13 residues. Per germline, CDR1 SGHTA and CDR2 FQGTGA. CDR3 in DNA: TGTGCCAGCAGCATTAGTTGGAATTCACCCCTCCACTTT. Translating gives CASSISWNSPLHF.

This clone was seen only once. V and J are TRBV6-5 and TRBJ2-7; a possible D gene is TRBD1 (6 bases). Trimming stripped 0 bases from V and 4 bases from J, with 13 bases between. This CDR3 is 15 amino acids long. Germline values: CDR1 MNHEY, CDR2 SVGAGI. The CDR3 is CASSYSLTGRYEQYF. The CDR3 DNA is TGTGCCAGCAGTTACTCCCTGACAGGTCGGTACGAGCAGTACTTC.

The chain combines TRBV9 with TRBJ1-3; D might be TRBD1 (5 bases). Germline assignment: CDR1 SGDLS and CDR2 YYNGEE. CDR3 length: 14 amino acids. V was cut by 0 bases and J by 4 bases, with 8 bases left in between. The CDR3 region has the DNA TGTGCCAGCAGCGTAGGGGGCCACGGAAACACCATATATTTT. Its protein is CASSVGGHGNTIYF.